The 21 T cell receptor beta chains below all came from one sample that was sequenced in a study of blood T cells in healthy people across ages. Primed by a sample-barcoded 5' primer and a J-beta primer mix, a second PCR proceeded for 7 to 11 cycles. TCRdb re-analysed the 5' RACE reads in MiXCR, keeping a single row per CDR3 protein. The table shows about 970,000 distinct CDR3 sequences, with about 53% occurring only once. What was sequenced was blood. The receptors were sampled from an older woman in good health.

The chain is built from TRBV7-9 and TRBJ2-7, with 15 positions matching TRBD2. V was pared by 5 bases and J by 2 bases, with 4 bases of the junction left unmatched. There are 16 residues in the CDR3. Germline lookup yields CDR1 SEHNR and CDR2 FQNEAQ (reference sequence). As DNA, the CDR3 is TGTGCCAGCAGCATACGGACTAGCGGGAGGGCCTACGAGCAGTACTTC. As protein: CASSIRTSGRAYEQYF.

Comment on this clonotype: A read error may explain this, as a much larger clone is one base away. This chain connects TRBV11-2 to TRBJ2-3; D perhaps matches TRBD2 (6 bases). Trimming removed 5 bases from V and 4 bases from J, with 16 bases in between. This CDR3 region has 15 residues. CDR1 is SGHAT, CDR2 FQNNGV, per germline. Here the CDR3 reads CASSRLVGNADTQYF. CDR3 bases: TGTGCCAGCAGCCGACTAGTGGGTAATGCAGATACGCAGTATTTT.

The CDR3 here is CASSWLATDTQYF. The CDR3 DNA is TGTGCCAGCAGTTGGCTAGCAACAGATACGCAGTATTTT. This chain joins TRBV12-3 or TRBV12-4 and TRBJ2-3; tentatively, D is TRBD2 (5 bases). V lost 4 bases and J lost 3, with 8 bases in between. The CDR3 is 13 amino acids.

This chain uses TRBV7-2 with TRBJ2-7; 8 bases line up with TRBD2. Germline V CDR1 and CDR2: SGHTA, FQGNSA. Germline trimming cut 6 bases from V and 3 bases from J; bases unmatched to any gene: 10. This CDR3 contains 15 residues. The chain's CDR3 is CASREGIAGIYEQYF. CDR3 nucleotide sequence: TGTGCCAGCAGGGAGGGGATAGCGGGGATCTACGAGCAGTACTTC.

Concerning this clonotype itself: Its ends do not fully match the called genes, so a read error is possible. This chain uses TRBV5-4 with TRBJ2-5; tentative D call: TRBD1 (6 bases). CDR1 and CDR2 (germline): SGHNT, YYREEE (reference sequence). The CDR3 extends over 15 amino acids. In nucleotides, the CDR3 is TGTGCCAGCGGCTTGGGGGCAGGGTGGAGAGAGACCCAGTACTTC. This gives the protein CASGLGAGWRETQYF.

The rearrangement links TRBV19 to TRBJ2-1; TRBD2 is a possible D gene (6 bases). This CDR3 contains 13 residues. Trimming cost V 1 base and J 5 bases, with 6 bases left between them. Germline CDR1 and CDR2: LNHDA and SQIVND (reference sequence). The chain's CDR3 is CASSIGTNNEQFF. Here the CDR3 DNA reads TGTGCCAGTAGTATAGGGACTAACAATGAGCAGTTCTTC.

This clonotype turned up a few times. The V call is TRBV9, the J call TRBJ2-7; 8 nucleotides match TRBD1. The V gene end was trimmed by 3 bases and the J gene end by 3 bases; junction bases not matched to a gene: 8. The CDR3 contains 15 residues. From germline, CDR1 is SGDLS and CDR2 YYNGEE. The CDR3 DNA reads as TGTGCCAGCAGCGCCGGGACAGGTAGGGGCTACGAGCAGTACTTC. As protein: CASSAGTGRGYEQYF.

V usage is TRBV7-2 and J usage is TRBJ1-1; D unresolved. CDR3 size: 12 residues. V shed 5 bases and J shed 8 bases, with 12 bases lying between them. CDR1 and CDR2 from the germline V gene are SGHTA and FQGNSA. CDR3 sequence reads: CASSDASREAFF. The DNA for the CDR3 is TGTGCCAGCAGCGACGCTTCTCGAGAAGCTTTCTTT.

The chain is built from TRBV6-2 or TRBV6-3 and TRBJ2-6; D not certain. The CDR3 extends over 15 amino acids. Looked up from germline, CDR1 is MNHEY and CDR2 is SVGEGT. V lost 6 bases to trimming and J lost 4 bases, with 13 bases between them. For the CDR3, the DNA is TGTGCCAGCAGCCCCGCCGTCTTCGGGGCCAACGTCCTGACTTTC. This gives the protein CASSPAVFGANVLTF.

The chain is built from TRBV7-9 and TRBJ2-5, with unresolved D. Germline loops: CDR1 SEHNR, CDR2 FQNEAQ (reference sequence). This CDR3 spans 17 amino acids. Trimming took 2 bases from V and 2 from J, leaving 18 bases between them. CDR3 DNA sequence: TGTGCCAGCAGCTTACATGGCGGAGCGTTTAGACAAGAGACCCAGTACTTC. Its translation is CASSLHGGAFRQETQYF.

This clonotype was picked up a small number of times. The CDR3: CASSPRLAGDYEQYF. The CDR3 nucleotides read TGTGCCAGCAGCCCGCGACTAGCGGGAGATTACGAGCAGTACTTC. V gene TRBV7-9 combines with J gene TRBJ2-7; 12 nucleotides line up with TRBD2. Trimming took 5 bases from V and 4 from J; bases not matched to a gene: 6. The CDR3 runs to 15 residues. Germline CDR1 reads SEHNR; CDR2 reads FQNEAQ (reference sequence).

With respect to this clonotype: Just one base apart from a much larger clone, this may be a read error. The chain joins TRBV27 to TRBJ1-2; 9 bases are a match to TRBD1. The CDR3 is 14 amino acids. Trimming cost V 6 bases and J 7 bases; bases outside gene matches: 9. Germline CDR1 MNHEY, CDR2 SMNVEV (reference sequence). The CDR3 protein is CASRGTGIFSGYTF. In DNA form, the CDR3 reads TGTGCCAGCAGAGGGACAGGGATATTTTCTGGCTACACCTTC.

The chain recombines TRBV20-1 with TRBJ2-7, with 11 bases lining up with TRBD1. The CDR3 is 17 residues long. The V segment lost 2 bases and the J segment 3 bases; nucleotides outside the gene matches: 12. The germline gives CDR1 DFQATT, CDR2 SNEGSKA (reference sequence). CDR3 in DNA: TGCAGTGCTAGAAAGAGGACAGGGGGCCCTCGAGACTACGAGCAGTACTTC. This encodes CSARKRTGGPRDYEQYF.

The rearrangement joins TRBV25-1 to TRBJ2-5; D may be TRBD2 (5 bases). V shed 3 bases and J shed 4 bases, with 12 bases lying between them. Germline V gene sequence: CDR1 MGHDK, CDR2 SYGVNS. The CDR3 loop spans 14 amino acids. CDR3 region: CASSDWERRETQYF. In DNA, the CDR3 is TGTGCCAGCAGTGATTGGGAGCGGCGAGAGACCCAGTACTTC.

This chain uses TRBV4-2 with TRBJ2-1, with a possible D match to TRBD2 (6 bases). The germline gives CDR1 LGHNA, CDR2 YNFKEQ. The V and J ends lost 4 bases and 0 bases respectively, with 16 bases between them. The CDR3 runs 17 residues. The CDR3 DNA reads as TGTGCCAGCAGCCGAGGGGTAGCGGCGAGCTCCTACAATGAGCAGTTCTTC. Amino acids: CASSRGVAASSYNEQFF.

The J gene is TRBJ2-5, the V gene TRBV21-1; the D call in the table, TRBD2, was not verified against the DNA. TRBV21-1 is designated a pseudogene. The CDR3 is made up of 12 amino acids. CDR3 sequence reads: CASMPKSPVGYF. The CDR3 DNA is TGTGCCAGCATGCCCAAGTCCCCAGTTGGGTACTTC.

This chain links TRBV14 with TRBJ2-3; D remains ambiguous. Germline V gives CDR1 SGHDN, CDR2 FVKESK. The ends were cut back, 0 bases at V and 4 bases at J, with 11 bases in the middle. The CDR3 is 15 amino acids. The CDR3 here is CASSQDWARSDTQYF. The CDR3 nucleotides read TGTGCCAGCAGCCAAGATTGGGCGAGGTCAGATACGCAGTATTTT.

V is TRBV12-3 or TRBV12-4 and J is TRBJ1-5, with D possibly TRBD1 on 6 matching bases. Between the trimmed V and J ends, which lost 6 bases and 4 bases, there was a span of 10 bases. The CDR3 length is 13 residues. Written as DNA, the CDR3 is TGTGCCAGCAGGGACAGATTGAATCAGCCCCAGCATTTT. It specifies CASRDRLNQPQHF.

The rearrangement joins TRBV28 to TRBJ1-1; maybe TRBD1 (6 bases). V was trimmed by 7 bases and J by 5 bases, leaving 17 bases between them. CDR3 length: 14 amino acids. CDR1 is MDHEN, CDR2 SYDVKM, per germline. DNA of the CDR3: TGTGCCAGCACCTCACAGGGTTTACTAACTGAAGCTTTCTTT. It encodes CASTSQGLLTEAFF. Variable domain in full (rest from reference TRBV28 and TRBJ1-1): DVKVTQSSRYLVKRTGEKVFLECVQDMDHENMFWYRQDPGLGLRLIYFSYDVKMKEKGDIPEGYSVSREKKERFSLILESASTNQTSMYLCASTSQGLLTEAFFGQGTRLTVV.

This clonotype was counted only a few times. The CDR3 sequence is CATSQTAYLETQYF. The DNA of the CDR3 is TGTGCCACATCTCAGACAGCATACTTAGAGACCCAGTACTTC. The chain is built from TRBV10-3 and TRBJ2-7; tentative D call: TRBD1 (5 bases). The J call may be in error: the DNA end matches TRBJ2-5 better. Germline loops: CDR1 ENHRY, CDR2 SYGVKD. The CDR3 has 14 residues.

The rearrangement links TRBV18 to TRBJ2-7, with 8 bases identical to TRBD1. The V segment lost 6 bases and the J segment 2 bases; nucleotides outside the gene matches: 9. Germline V gene sequence: CDR1 KGHSH, CDR2 LQKENI. The CDR3 consists of 15 residues. CDR3 sequence: CASSGDRGRTYEQYF. The CDR3 nucleotides are TGTGCCAGCTCCGGTGACAGGGGTCGAACCTACGAGCAGTACTTC.